One TCR beta chain is described in this entry. By share, this clone ranks as medium-sized (0.01 to 0.1%). Its antigen is still unknown. No qualities accompany the bases; no much larger clone lies one base away. This entry comes from a study of blood T cell repertoires in COVID-19 (dated by TCRdb to about 2020). With respect to the entire study: Samples covering the acute and convalescent phases of COVID-19 were provided by collaborators in the United States, Italy and Spain. The prospective study material was composed of cDNA or gDNA derived from T cells, B-cell-depleted T cells, or PBMCs. The dataset comprised deeply sampled blood TCRbeta repertoires from subjects exposed to, actively infected with, or recovered from COVID-19. A freely available public database, intended as a resource for researchers studying the immune response to SARS-CoV-2, is where the repertoires were released. The samples were drawn from the first 160 participants of the ongoing ImmuneRACE study and from roughly 1,300 subjects provided by 6 global collaborators. Nearly every sample came with metadata listing a de-identified subject ID, COVID-19 status, age in years and sex. HLA class I and class II types, where available, came from metadata supplied by the sample provider rather than from assay-based typing.

TCRbeta CDR3 regions were amplified from genomic DNA using the immunoSEQ Assay, a bias-controlled multiplex PCR. Per the original workflow: Nucleated cell counts per sample were estimated from amplification of reference gene primers within the assay. Sequence reads were collapsed and filtered to measure the absolute abundance of every unique TCRbeta CDR3 rearrangement. For each sample, productive Simpson clonality was calculated as the square root of Simpson's diversity index over productive rearrangements. Here the immuneACCESS table is served through TCRdb, limited to in-frame sequences with V and J called. Missing clones are a known gap in these copies; in checked studies unresolved V genes cover under half, and the rest lacks a known reason. The V and J calls and clone size come from that table; D and trimming were worked out from the DNA. The sample table contains around 15,000 clones; only one count was recorded for less than 85% of them. About 17% of the sample is in the top ten clones.

V loses 3 bases at its end and J loses 4 bases; junction bases beyond the gene matches: 3. The cysteine opens and the phenylalanine closes a CDR3 of 15 amino acids. The read is trimmed to its CDR3 DNA, 45 bases read in frame from base 1. CDR1 and CDR2 (MRHNA, SNTAGT) derive from the germline V gene. Whole blood was collected in K2EDTA tubes by collaborating institutions according to the institutions' own protocols. For TCRbeta analysis, collaborators shipped samples in one of three forms: frozen whole blood, isolated PBMCs, or DNA extracted from either of those sample types. Paper-wide results and their limitations: Clinical and demographic metadata were provided uncurated, with the amount varying by source and participant.

What was sequenced was peripheral blood. This receptor was identified in a man aged 40-49 years with active or convalescent COVID-19. The V gene is TRBV6-4 and the J gene is TRBJ2-3, with 11 bases matching TRBD1. The CDR3 loop reads CASSEGGQGADTQYF. The DNA sequence reads TGTGCCAGCAGTGAGGGGGGACAGGGGGCAGATACGCAGTATTTT.